The sequence of this T cell receptor (beta chain) was determined in a study of T cell responses to AZD1222 COVID-19 vaccine (dated by TCRdb to the early 2020s). For the wider study: AZD1222 recipients given second doses at about 4 weeks or at about 12 weeks were pooled, since spike-specific TCR depth and breadth were not found to differ between the two schedules. TCR sequencing was performed for fewer than 250 trial participants, of whom roughly 200 were given two doses of AZD1222 and roughly 25 were given two doses of MenACWY control vaccine. Trial participants were enrolled into age subgroups of 18-55, 56-69 and 70-plus years, which contained about 150, 27 and 61 TCR-sequenced participants, respectively.

The CDR3 regions of human TCRbeta chains were analyzed by immunosequencing. On the authors' methods: TCRs in the repertoires were matched against a reference library of SARS-CoV-2-specific TCRs that had been generated with the MIRA antigen-specificity platform. Breadth was defined as the fraction of unique TCRs that were SARS-CoV-2-associated. Depth was defined as the fraction of total T cells that were SARS-CoV-2-associated. Using the MIRA data, each spike-specific TCR was assigned both to the spike region to which the TCR was reactive and to a CD4 or CD8 class. Log10-transformed breadth and depth values were compared by one-way ANOVA with Sidak's multiple comparisons tests. TCRdb took this table from immuneACCESS and kept in-frame rearrangements with V and J called. Such tables lack part of the clones; where checked against another copy, unresolved V genes explain under half of the gap, and the rest is unexplained. The V and J calls and the clone size are those of that table, but D and trimming were determined from the DNA. The sample table holds roughly 260,000 clones, of which over 90% were seen once. 0.55% of the sample is held by the ten biggest clonotypes.

Reading the label with the study, this specimen's time point is: baseline before first vaccination. Vaccinee samples came from UK trials COV001 and COV002, including a single-blind randomized controlled phase 2/3 trial of AZD1222 (ChAdOx1 nCoV-19) in healthy adults. For TCRbeta chain sequencing, PBMC samples were collected from trial participants at day 0 and at day 28 after the second dose. Paper-wide results and their limitations: Epitopes outside the regions mutated in the B.1.351 and B.1.1.7 variants were reportedly recognized by nearly half of the unique spike-specific TCRs. Vaccine-associated CD4 TCRs spanned the whole spike protein, with dominant responses in regions 160-218 and 743-854. A significant rise in spike-specific TCR breadth and depth was observed after two AZD1222 doses relative to day 0 and relative to MenACWY recipients. Conclusions about previously exposed vaccinees are limited, since just a handful of AZD1222 recipients were seropositive for SARS-CoV-2 at baseline. In the small 56-69-year group, the increase in depth fell short of significance, most likely because of low power. Participants were mostly white British and included more females than males, and it was suggested by the authors that clonal diversity may have been underestimated. Because no day 14 peak-response samples were available, the repertoires could be characterized only after the peak T cell response.

Trimming leaves V shorter by 7 bases and J shorter by 7 bases, with the junction holding 5 bases beyond the gene matches. The CDR3 measures 14 amino acids from cysteine to phenylalanine. Just the 42-base CDR3 DNA is kept, in frame starting at base 1. Sequences ENHRY (CDR1) and SYGVKD (CDR2) are obtained from the germline V gene. A remark on this clone: The antigen it binds to is not known. Base quality data are lacking; no much larger clone is found one base away.

The sequenced sample was peripheral blood, obtained on day 0 of AZD1222 vaccination. The sequence is built from TRBV10-3 and TRBJ2-1, with 12 central nucleotides matching TRBD2. This receptor was obtained from an adult in good health. The DNA is as follows: TGTGCCATCACCGACGGACTAGCGGGGAATGAGCAGTTCTTC. Its translation is CAITDGLAGNEQFF.